The 25 T cell receptor beta chains listed next were all sequenced from one sample in a study of response to subunit inactivated influenza vaccine. TCRdb itself ran the RT-PCR reads through MiXCR, one entry per CDR3 protein. Of 500,000 to 550,000 distinct CDR3 sequences detected, approximately 22% appear once; the ten largest clones hold about 2.8%. A further study also used this sample, focusing on T cells expressing NK-cell markers. From that report: The authors made TCR beta cDNA libraries by 5'RACE template switching. This switching added a universal primer site and UMIs.

Sequenced here: CD4+ T cells sorted from PBMCs, sampled about 12 days after vaccination. These receptors were collected from a man aged 50 to 60 who received an inactivated influenza vaccine.

V is TRBV6-5 and J is TRBJ2-1, with TRBD2 identical over 10 bases. Looked up from germline, CDR1 is MNHEY and CDR2 is SVGAGI. The CDR3 runs to 15 residues. The ends lost 2 bases at V and 10 bases at J; junction bases unmatched: 8. This chain's CDR3 is CASSYLTSGVNEQFF. The CDR3, as DNA: TGTGCCAGCAGTTACCTTACTAGCGGGGTAAACGAGCAGTTCTTC.

This clonotype was seen a handful of times. This chain connects TRBV9 to TRBJ2-4; TRBD1 matches at 8 bases. The CDR3 is made up of 15 amino acids. Losses at the gene ends were 3 bases for V and 3 bases for J; bases not matched to a gene: 5. Germline V gives CDR1 SGDLS, CDR2 YYNGEE. The CDR3 here is CASSGPDRGKNIQYF. The DNA for the CDR3 is TGTGCCAGCAGCGGACCAGACAGGGGCAAAAACATTCAGTACTTC.

The chain uses TRBV7-3 and TRBJ2-1; D unresolved. Trimming left V 0 bases short and J 0 bases short, with 9 bases between. The CDR3 has 16 residues. CDR1 and CDR2 (germline): SGHTA, FQGTGA. The CDR3, as DNA: TGTGCCAGCAGCTTAACTAGGGCTAGCTCCTACAATGAGCAGTTCTTC. This gives the protein CASSLTRASSYNEQFF.

This clonotype occurred a few times. The gene calls are TRBV6-6 and TRBJ2-7; D is unresolved. Trimming pared 2 bases from V and 3 bases from J, leaving 8 bases between. Per the germline V gene, CDR1 is MNHNY and CDR2 is SVGAGI (reference sequence). CDR3 length: 13 residues. The CDR3 sequence is CASSYVLSYEQYF. CDR3 DNA: TGTGCCAGCAGTTACGTGCTGAGCTACGAGCAGTACTTC.

The chain has TRBV27 and TRBJ2-2; 7 bases map to TRBD2. J gave up 1 base and V 1 base, and 3 bases lay outside the gene matches. This CDR3 is built from 16 residues. Germline CDR1 MNHEY, CDR2 SMNVEV (reference sequence). This chain's CDR3 is CASSLWASGNTGELFF. DNA for the CDR3: TGTGCCAGCAGTTTATGGGCTAGCGGGAACACCGGGGAGCTGTTTTTT.

The chain uses TRBV2 and TRBJ2-5; D not certain. V lost 8 bases, J lost 6 bases, and 7 bases lay in between. This CDR3 contains 10 residues. Germline V gene lookup returns CDR1 SNHLY and CDR2 FYNNEI. CDR3 in DNA: TGTGCCAGCCTCCTAAAGACCCAGTACTTC. Translated, it gives CASLLKTQYF.

A few counts support this clonotype. The V gene is TRBV20-1, the J gene TRBJ1-2; D gene ambiguous. There are 10 residues in the CDR3. Germline CDR1 DFQATT, CDR2 SNEGSKA (reference sequence). Trimming took off 5 bases at V and 8 bases at J, with 9 bases between the two ends. CDR3 DNA: TGCAGTGCTGTCGGGTCCGGCTACACCTTC. Protein product: CSAVGSGYTF.

The DNA of the CDR3 is TGCGCCAGCAGCTCTCCTTCGGGCGGGACCCAGTACTTC. This gives the protein CASSSPSGGTQYF. This sequence joins TRBV5-1 and TRBJ2-5, with D uncertain. The length of the CDR3 is 13 residues. Germline V lookup: CDR1 SGHRS, CDR2 YFSETQ. Trimming pared 3 bases from V and 7 bases from J, leaving 13 bases between. The full variable domain, with the rest looked up from reference TRBV5-1 and TRBJ2-5, is KAGVTQTPRYLIKTRGQQVTLSCSPISGHRSVSWYQQTPGQGLQFLFEYFSETQRNKGNFPGRFSGRQFSNSRSEMNVSTLELGDSALYLCASSSPSGGTQYFGPGTRLLVL.

This clonotype was seen a handful of times. The J gene is TRBJ2-5, the V gene TRBV28; 8 nucleotides line up with TRBD1. Germline CDR1 reads MDHEN; CDR2 reads SYDVKM. V trimming: 6 bases; J trimming: 5 bases; junction bases outside the gene matches: 11. This CDR3 region has 15 residues. The CDR3 region has the DNA TGTGCCAGCAGCCCCACGGGACAGGCTCCGGAGACCCAGTACTTC. Translating it yields CASSPTGQAPETQYF.

In this sample, this clonotype turned up a few times. V and J are TRBV7-2 and TRBJ2-5; TRBD2 is a possible D gene (6 bases). The ends were cut back, 0 bases at V and 7 bases at J, with 15 bases in the middle. The V gene's germline CDR1 is SGHTA and CDR2 FQGNSA. The CDR3 contains 15 residues. Here the CDR3 reads CASSLAGGKGLTQYF. The CDR3 DNA reads as TGTGCCAGCAGCTTAGCGGGAGGCAAAGGGTTGACCCAGTACTTC.

This clonotype was observed a few times. The V and J genes are TRBV20-1 and TRBJ1-2, with 10 bases lining up with TRBD1. Losses at the gene ends were 5 bases for V and 4 bases for J; bases not matched to a gene: 4. This CDR3 contains 13 residues. Germline CDR1 and CDR2: DFQATT and SNEGSKA (reference sequence). The CDR3 region has the DNA TGCAGTGCTTGGACAGGGGGAGGCTATGGCTACACCTTC. Translation: CSAWTGGGYGYTF.

The chain links TRBV18 to TRBJ1-1, with a tentative D call TRBD1 (5 bases). The V gene's germline CDR1 is KGHSH and CDR2 LQKENI. V lost 4 bases, J lost 2 bases, and 11 bases lay in between. The CDR3 has 14 amino acids. CDR3 protein: CASSQHGGNTEAFF. The CDR3 DNA is TGTGCCAGCTCACAGCACGGGGGTAACACTGAAGCTTTCTTT.

This clonotype was observed a few times. The chain has TRBV6-2 or TRBV6-3 and TRBJ2-7; 11 bases align to TRBD2. CDR1 is MNHEY, CDR2 SVGEGT, per germline. V lost 4 bases, J lost 3 bases, and 11 bases stayed unmatched. This CDR3 comprises 17 residues. This CDR3 is CASSFQRLAGMDYEQYF. The CDR3 DNA is TGTGCCAGCAGTTTCCAGCGACTAGCGGGGATGGACTACGAGCAGTACTTC.

This clonotype was detected many times. The J gene is TRBJ1-1, the V gene TRBV6-5, with 7 bases that match TRBD1. CDR1 MNHEY and CDR2 SVGAGI come from the germline V gene. The CDR3 consists of 16 residues. Losses at the gene ends were 5 bases for V and 4 bases for J; bases not matched to a gene: 13. The CDR3 protein is CASSLQGTGGGTEAFF. The CDR3 DNA reads TGTGCCAGCAGTCTACAGGGGACGGGGGGAGGCACTGAAGCTTTCTTT.

This clonotype was counted between two and nine times. This chain links TRBV20-1 with TRBJ2-1, with 7 positions matching TRBD2. Germline V CDR1 and CDR2: DFQATT, SNEGSKA (reference sequence). V shed 0 bases, J shed 0 bases, and the junction held 5 bases outside the gene matches. CDR3 length equals 16 residues. The CDR3 loop is CSARDQGGSSYNEQFF. The CDR3 bases are TGCAGTGCTAGAGATCAAGGCGGGAGCTCCTACAATGAGCAGTTCTTC.

The V gene is TRBV24-1, the J gene TRBJ2-5; D gene unclear. Looked up from germline, CDR1 is KGHDR and CDR2 is SFDVKD. The CDR3 loop spans 13 amino acids. V was pared by 7 bases and J by 2 bases, with 10 bases between. The CDR3 protein is CATSDGQQETQYF. DNA for the CDR3: TGTGCCACCAGCGACGGGCAGCAAGAGACCCAGTACTTC.

This clonotype appeared a few times. The chain uses TRBV5-5 and TRBJ2-7; 7 bases map to TRBD1. With V trimmed by 5 bases and J by 3 bases, 11 bases remained unmatched. Germline loops: CDR1 SGHKS, CDR2 YYEKEE (reference sequence). The CDR3 spans 15 residues. In DNA form, the CDR3 reads TGTGCCAGCAGGCCCGGTCCAGCAGGGGGCTACGAGCAGTACTTC. Translating gives CASRPGPAGGYEQYF. The full variable domain, completed using reference TRBV5-5 and TRBJ2-7, is DAGVTQSPTHLIKTRGQQVTLRCSPISGHKSVSWYQQVLGQGPQFIFQYYEKEERGRGNFPDRFSARQFPNYSSELNVNALLLGDSALYLCASRPGPAGGYEQYFGPGTRLTVT.

This clonotype was counted between two and nine times. This chain connects TRBV12-3 or TRBV12-4 to TRBJ2-7, with D unresolved. Trimming shortened V by 8 bases and J by 5 bases, and 19 bases separated the two germline ends. The CDR3 contains 14 residues. Here the CDR3 DNA reads TGTGCCAGCTCCTACGGGCAGGATCGGGACGAGCAGTACTTC. Encoded protein: CASSYGQDRDEQYF.

In this sample, this clonotype turned up a few times. This sequence joins TRBV7-8 and TRBJ2-7; no firm D call. CDR1 SGHVS and CDR2 FQNEAQ come from the germline V gene. This CDR3 has 12 amino acids. V was clipped by 1 base and J by 7 bases, with 8 bases between them. The CDR3 sequence: CASSLVAGEQYF. The CDR3 DNA is TGTGCCAGCAGCTTAGTAGCCGGGGAGCAGTACTTC. The variable domain in full, completed from reference TRBV7-8 and TRBJ2-7, reads GAGVSQSPRYKVAKRGQDVALRCDPISGHVSLFWYQQALGQGPEFLTYFQNEAQLDKSGLPSDRFFAERPEGSVSTLKIQRTQQEDSAVYLCASSLVAGEQYFGPGTRLTVT.

V and J are TRBV6-2 or TRBV6-3 and TRBJ2-3; 9 bases map to TRBD1. From germline, CDR1 is MNHEY and CDR2 SVGEGT. Trimming took 6 bases from V and 3 from J; bases not matched to a gene: 4. The CDR3 contains 14 residues. This CDR3 is CASSRDRETDTQYF. CDR3 DNA sequence: TGTGCCAGCAGCCGGGACAGGGAGACAGATACGCAGTATTTT.

This clonotype was picked up a small number of times. The chain is built from TRBV7-2 and TRBJ2-2; maybe TRBD1 (6 bases). Trimming took 4 bases from V and 4 from J, leaving 13 bases between them. Germline V CDR1 and CDR2: SGHTA, FQGNSA. CDR3 size: 15 residues. CDR3 protein: CASSSQIRGTGELFF. DNA for the CDR3: TGTGCCAGCAGCTCCCAAATCAGGGGCACCGGGGAGCTGTTTTTT.

The rearrangement joins TRBV7-2 to TRBJ2-2, with TRBD2 matching 15 bases. V was clipped by 4 bases and J by 6 bases; unmatched bases: 3. Germline V gene sequence: CDR1 SGHTA, CDR2 FQGNSA. This CDR3 has 16 residues. DNA for the CDR3: TGTGCCAGCAGCTGGACTAGCGGGAGGGCCCCCGGGGAGCTGTTTTTT. This translates into CASSWTSGRAPGELFF.

The chain couples TRBV29-1 to TRBJ1-6; maybe TRBD1 (5 bases). Germline CDR1 SQVTM, CDR2 ANQGSEA. V was pared by 4 bases and J by 6 bases, with 10 bases between. The CDR3 contains 13 residues. The CDR3, as DNA: TGCAGCGTTGCGGCAGGGTTTAATTCACCCCTCCACTTT. Amino acid sequence: CSVAAGFNSPLHF.

The J gene is TRBJ2-5, the V gene TRBV11-3, with 9 bases identical to TRBD1. CDR1 and CDR2 (germline): SGHNT, YENEEA. The CDR3 contains 14 residues. Trimming removed 5 bases from V and 3 bases from J; junction bases left unmatched: 4. The CDR3 is CASSRTGEEETQYF. DNA for the CDR3: TGTGCCAGCAGCCGGACAGGGGAGGAAGAGACCCAGTACTTC.

This clonotype has only a few counts. No DNA is shown, since the ends of the CDR3 on it are uncertain; the CDR3 is the one TCRdb lists. The chain recombines TRBV10-3 with TRBJ2-7; TRBD1 reflects the table's D call only, with no check against the DNA. The CDR3 comprises 14 residues, both ends counted. Germline V gene lookup returns CDR1 ENHRY and CDR2 SYGVKD. CDR3 protein: CAISVLGQGDEQYF.